One T cell receptor beta chain is described in this entry. This specimen comes from a study of blood T cell repertoires in COVID-19. Profiling relied on immunoSEQ multiplex PCR, and the TCRdb table lists in-frame clones only, not all of them. The table has about 330,000 clones, 80% to 90% seen once. Cohort 3 recovered donors had two negative PCRs, clearance, or symptom resolution. Germline CDR1 and CDR2: SEHNR and FQNEAQ (reference sequence). The V segment lost 0 bases and the J segment 1 base; nucleotides outside the gene matches: 11. The CDR3 is 18 amino acids. This TCR came from a woman under 30 who had recovered from COVID-19. V and J are TRBV7-9 and TRBJ1-2; 7 nucleotides line up with TRBD1. The material sequenced was PBMCs or T cells enriched from blood (not recorded which). The CDR3 DNA sequence: TGTGCCAGCAGCTTAGCTTTAGTGGTGGGACAGCGTAACTATGGCTACACCTTC. Protein sequence: CASSLALVVGQRNYGYTF.